This T cell receptor beta chain stems from a study of beta chain features in type 1 diabetes. Study conclusions and caveats: Insertions were fewer and deletions more numerous at VDJ junctions in type 1 diabetes patients. Possibly, sequencing cDNA over-represented cells that had high TCR expression levels. Type 1 diabetes patients had TCRB CDR3s that were shorter (moderately but significantly so) in all four CD4+ subsets.

Each donor gave one heparinised blood draw averaging approximately 120 mL. This clone came up a few times. The antigen is unknown. Expressed TCRB transcripts were sequenced because the isolated RNA had all been reverse transcribed beforehand. Deep immunoSEQ sequencing covered naive, central memory and regulatory T cell samples. The table came from immunoSEQ multiplex PCR; TCRdb's copy has only in-frame clones and leaves some out. The sample lists 150,000 or so clones; around 8% were seen once. There are 15 residues in the CDR3. Looked up from germline, CDR1 is LGHNA and CDR2 is YNFKEQ. Trimming removed 6 bases at V and 2 bases at J, with 14 bases between.

This rearrangement joins TRBV4-2 to TRBJ1-5; TRBD1 is a possible D gene (5 bases). This TCR was sampled from a woman aged 18-29 years with type 1 diabetes. Sequencing used central memory CD4+ T cells from blood. The CDR3 sequence: CASSAGTGGNQPQHF. The CDR3 coding sequence is TGTGCCAGCAGTGCAGGGACGGGGGGCAATCAGCCCCAGCATTTT.